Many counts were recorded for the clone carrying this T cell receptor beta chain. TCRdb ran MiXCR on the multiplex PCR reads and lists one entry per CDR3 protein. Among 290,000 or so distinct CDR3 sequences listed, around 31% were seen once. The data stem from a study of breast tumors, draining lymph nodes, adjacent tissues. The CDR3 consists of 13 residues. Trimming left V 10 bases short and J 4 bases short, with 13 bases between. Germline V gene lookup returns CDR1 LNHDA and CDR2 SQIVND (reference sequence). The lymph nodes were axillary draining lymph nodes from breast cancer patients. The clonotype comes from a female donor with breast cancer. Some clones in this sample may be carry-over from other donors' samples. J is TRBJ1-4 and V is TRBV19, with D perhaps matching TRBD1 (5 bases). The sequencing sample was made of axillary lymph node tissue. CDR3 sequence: CATAAGNNEKLFF. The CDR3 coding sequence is TGTGCCACTGCAGCAGGGAATAATGAAAAACTGTTTTTT.